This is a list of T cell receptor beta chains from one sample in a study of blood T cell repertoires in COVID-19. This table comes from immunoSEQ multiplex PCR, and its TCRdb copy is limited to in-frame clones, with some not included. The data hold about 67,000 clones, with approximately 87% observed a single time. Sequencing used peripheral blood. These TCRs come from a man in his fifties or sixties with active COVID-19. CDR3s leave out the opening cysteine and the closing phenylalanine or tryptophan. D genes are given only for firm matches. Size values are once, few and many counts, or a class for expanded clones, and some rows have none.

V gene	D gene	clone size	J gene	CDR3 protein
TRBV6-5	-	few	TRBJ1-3	AVGGFSGNTIY
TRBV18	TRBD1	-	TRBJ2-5	ASSPCMIGTGGWETQY
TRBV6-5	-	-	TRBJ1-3	ASSYQTGSGNTIY
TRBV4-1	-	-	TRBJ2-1	ASSPRGGTYNEQF
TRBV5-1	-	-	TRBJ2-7	ASSTRTGAYEQY
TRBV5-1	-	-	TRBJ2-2	ASSLSQGSANTGELF
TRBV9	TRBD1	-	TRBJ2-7	ASSRTGGNHEQY
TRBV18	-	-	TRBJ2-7	ASSPIGDMEEQY
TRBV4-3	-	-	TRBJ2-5	ASSQELTGHETQY
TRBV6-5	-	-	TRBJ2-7	ASRVGSSYEQY
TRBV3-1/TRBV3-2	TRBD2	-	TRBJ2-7	ASSETSGRAYEQY
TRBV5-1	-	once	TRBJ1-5	ASSLESGSGQPQH
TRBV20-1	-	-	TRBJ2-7	SAIAFEQY
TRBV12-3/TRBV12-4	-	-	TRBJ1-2	ASRLGLGGYT
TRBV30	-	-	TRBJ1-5	AWSPAGSRENQPQH
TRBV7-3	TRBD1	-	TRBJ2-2	ASRTGGDTGELF
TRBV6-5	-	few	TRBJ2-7	ASSYSDGTYEQY
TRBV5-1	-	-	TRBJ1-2	ASSSQVNTGNYGYT
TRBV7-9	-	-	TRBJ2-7	ASSLVQGGLSYEQY
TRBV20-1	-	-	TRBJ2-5	SARPLETQY
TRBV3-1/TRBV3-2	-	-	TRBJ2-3	ASSQVPGTQY
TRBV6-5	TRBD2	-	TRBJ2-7	ASREGVRTWEQY
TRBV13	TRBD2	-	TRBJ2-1	ASSHDPPRLAGVGQF
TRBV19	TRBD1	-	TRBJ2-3	ASSMRGLADTQY
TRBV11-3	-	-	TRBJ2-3	ASTSGVVTDTQY
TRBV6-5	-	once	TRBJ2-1	ASSNLGGAYNEQF
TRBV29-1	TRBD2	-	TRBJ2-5	SVGTSGRQETQY
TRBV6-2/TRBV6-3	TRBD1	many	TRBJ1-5	ASSATGVSNQPQH
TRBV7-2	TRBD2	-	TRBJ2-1	ASSSSGLLYNEQF
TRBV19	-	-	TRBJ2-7	ASSTTRTNSGYEQY
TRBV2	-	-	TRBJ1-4	ASRNRGGTKLF
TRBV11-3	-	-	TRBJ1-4	ASSFGGTNEKLF
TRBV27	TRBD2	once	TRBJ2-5	ASSKTSGGSETQY
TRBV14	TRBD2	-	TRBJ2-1	ASSQGTSGGLPYNEQF
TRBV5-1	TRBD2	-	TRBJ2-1	ASSLGAIAGFSYNEQF
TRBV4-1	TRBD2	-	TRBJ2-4	ASSHLGRGAKNIQY
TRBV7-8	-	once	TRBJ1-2	ASSRDTGNYGYT
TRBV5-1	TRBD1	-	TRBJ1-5	ASSETGGSEPQH
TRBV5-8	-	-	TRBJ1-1	ASSLTVTEAF
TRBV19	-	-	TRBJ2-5	ASSIARRDQETQY
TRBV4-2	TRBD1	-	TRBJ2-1	ASSQAGTGSYNEQF
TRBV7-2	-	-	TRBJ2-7	ASSFSTMNEQY